This record covers a single T cell receptor beta chain. These data are taken from a study of blood T cell repertoires in COVID-19. Study-level information: Samples came from the United States, Italy and Spain, spanning acute and convalescent COVID-19.

Germline CDR1 and CDR2: MNHEY and SMNVEV (reference sequence). This CDR3 has 18 residues. J gave up 4 bases and V 5 bases, and 17 bases lay outside the gene matches. Sequenced by immunoSEQ multiplex PCR; TCRdb stores in-frame clones only, minus some. In the table there are approximately 120,000 clones, more than 80% of which are singletons. The rearrangement links TRBV27 to TRBJ2-1, with 7 bases lining up with TRBD1. Sequencing was done on a sample of peripheral blood. This sequence originates from a human donor in a cohort sampled during active COVID-19. CDR3 sequence reads: CASSPQGSLGQAYNEQFF. The CDR3 nucleotides are TGTGCCAGCAGTCCACAAGGATCGCTCGGACAGGCTTACAATGAGCAGTTCTTC.